The source of this T cell receptor beta chain is a study of blood T cells in healthy people across ages. The CDR3 runs to 16 residues. This clonotype was recorded a few times. Its antigen is still unknown. Then a second PCR, running about 6 to 11 cycles, was carried out with a sample-barcoded 5' primer and a J-beta primer mix. TCRdb passed the 5' RACE reads through MiXCR, listing each CDR3 protein once. The sample contains roughly 1.5 million distinct CDR3 sequences, 35% to 45% of which appear only once. The sample providers were healthy Caucasian people from Russia, aged roughly 6 to 90. Findings and caveats of the study: Because sorting was not performed, PBMCs prevented conclusive naive versus antigen-experienced comparison. Age advanced and TCR beta diversity per million T cells fell, roughly linearly.

The rearrangement joins TRBV21-1 to TRBJ2-7; the table's D call of TRBD1 was not tested on the DNA. TRBV21-1 counts as a pseudogene. This TCR came from a woman under 30 in good health. The sequenced sample consisted of blood. CDR3 nucleotide sequence: TGTGCCAGCAGCAAAGATGGACAGGGAGGCTCCTACGAGCAGTACTTC. Translating it yields CASSKDGQGGSYEQYF.